The source of this T cell receptor (beta chain) is a study of T cell clonotyping in hematopoietic cell transplantation. Study as a whole: Recipient samples before transplant were obtained post-cytoreduction.

This clone came up a few times. Its specificity is unknown. The protocol was immunoSEQ multiplex PCR, while the TCRdb copy is restricted to in-frame clones and leaves out a portion. The repertoire holds 7,000 to 8,000 clones, approximately 90% seen once, with under 7.5% in the top ten. Study-wide results and caveats: No sorting was done, leaving CD4 and CD8 contributions mixed. At the given depth, recipient repertoires were over 95% de novo clonotypes. Higher Inverse Simpson Index values in graft donor and pretransplant recipient predicted broader posttransplant TCR diversity.

This CDR3 is built from 15 residues. With 1 base clipped from V and 4 bases from J, the junction kept 3 bases outside the gene matches. The germline gives CDR1 GTSNPN, CDR2 SVGIG (reference sequence). Described time point: recipient sample about 28 days before transplant, after cytoreduction. V usage is TRBV30 and J usage is TRBJ2-6; 8 bases map to TRBD1. This TCR was recovered from a man between 60 and 75 years old with acute myeloid leukemia. Some clones in this sample may be carry-over from other donors' samples. The sequencing used peripheral blood mononuclear cells, collected before stem cell transplant. The CDR3 reads CAWSAGGTGANVLTF. In DNA form, the CDR3 reads TGTGCCTGGAGTGCAGGGGGCACCGGGGCCAACGTCCTGACTTTC.